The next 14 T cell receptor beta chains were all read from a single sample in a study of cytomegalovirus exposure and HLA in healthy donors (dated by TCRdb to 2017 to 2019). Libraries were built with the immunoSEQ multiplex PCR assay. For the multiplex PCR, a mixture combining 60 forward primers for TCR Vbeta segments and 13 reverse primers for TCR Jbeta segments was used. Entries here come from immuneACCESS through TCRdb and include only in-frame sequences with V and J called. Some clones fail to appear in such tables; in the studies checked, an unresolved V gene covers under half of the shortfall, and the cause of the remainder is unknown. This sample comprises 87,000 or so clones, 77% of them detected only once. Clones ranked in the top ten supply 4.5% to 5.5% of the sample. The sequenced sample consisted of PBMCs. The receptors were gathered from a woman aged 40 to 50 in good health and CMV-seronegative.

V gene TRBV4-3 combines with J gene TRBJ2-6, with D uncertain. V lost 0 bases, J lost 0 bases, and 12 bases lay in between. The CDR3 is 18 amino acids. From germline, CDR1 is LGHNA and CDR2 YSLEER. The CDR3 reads CASSQEAQLASGANVLTF. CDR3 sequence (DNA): TGCGCCAGCAGCCAAGAGGCACAGCTCGCCTCTGGGGCCAACGTCCTGACTTTC.

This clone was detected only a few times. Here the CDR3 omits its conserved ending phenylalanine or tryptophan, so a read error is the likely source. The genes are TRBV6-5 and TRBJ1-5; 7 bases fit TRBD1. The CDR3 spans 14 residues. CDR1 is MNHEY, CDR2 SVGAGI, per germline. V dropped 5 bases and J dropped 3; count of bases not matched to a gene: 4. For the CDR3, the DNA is TGTGCCAGCAGTACCGACAGGGTCAATCAGCCCCAGCATGTT. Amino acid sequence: CASSTDRVNQPQHV.

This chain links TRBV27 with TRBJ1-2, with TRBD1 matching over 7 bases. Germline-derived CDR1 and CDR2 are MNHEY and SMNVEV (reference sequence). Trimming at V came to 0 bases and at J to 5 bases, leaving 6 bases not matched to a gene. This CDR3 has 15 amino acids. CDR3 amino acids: CASSLSGQGGYGYTF. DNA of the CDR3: TGTGCCAGCAGTTTATCAGGGCAGGGGGGATATGGCTACACCTTC.

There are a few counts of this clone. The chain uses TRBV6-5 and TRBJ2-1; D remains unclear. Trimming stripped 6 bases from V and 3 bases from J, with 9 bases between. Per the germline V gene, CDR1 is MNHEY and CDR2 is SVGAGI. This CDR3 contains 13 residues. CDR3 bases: TGTGCCAGCAGCCTTGACAACTACAATGAGCAGTTCTTC. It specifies CASSLDNYNEQFF.

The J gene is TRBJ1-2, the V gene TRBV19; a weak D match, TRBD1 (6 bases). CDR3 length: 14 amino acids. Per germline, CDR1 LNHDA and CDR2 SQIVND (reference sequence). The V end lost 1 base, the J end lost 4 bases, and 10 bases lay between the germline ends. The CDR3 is CASSIVAGAYGYTF. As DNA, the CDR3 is TGTGCCAGTAGTATAGTCGCAGGGGCCTATGGCTACACCTTC.

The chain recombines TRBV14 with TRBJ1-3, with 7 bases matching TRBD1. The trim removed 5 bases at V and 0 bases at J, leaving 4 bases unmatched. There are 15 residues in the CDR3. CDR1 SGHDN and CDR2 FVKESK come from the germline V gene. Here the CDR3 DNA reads TGTGCCAGCAGCTTCGGGACAGCCTCTGGAAACACCATATATTTT. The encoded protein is CASSFGTASGNTIYF.

The CDR3 sequence is CASSLQTNTEAFF. The CDR3, as DNA: TGTGCCAGCAGTCTACAGACAAACACTGAAGCTTTCTTT. The chain recombines TRBV27 with TRBJ1-1, with D unresolved. This CDR3 contains 13 residues. Trimming cost V 5 bases and J 2 bases, with 9 bases left between them. The germline CDR1 and CDR2 sequences are MNHEY and SMNVEV (reference sequence).

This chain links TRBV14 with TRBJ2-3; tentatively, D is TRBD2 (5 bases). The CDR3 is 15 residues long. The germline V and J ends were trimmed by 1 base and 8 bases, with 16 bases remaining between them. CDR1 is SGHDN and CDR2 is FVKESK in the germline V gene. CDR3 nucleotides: TGTGCCAGCAGCCAAGTTGGACTCCCCCCAATTACGCAGTATTTT. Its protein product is CASSQVGLPPITQYF.

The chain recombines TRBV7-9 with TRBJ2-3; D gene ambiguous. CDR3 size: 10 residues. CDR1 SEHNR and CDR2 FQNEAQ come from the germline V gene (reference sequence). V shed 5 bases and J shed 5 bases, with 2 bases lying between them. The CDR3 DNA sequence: TGTGCCAGCAGCCTAGATACGCAGTATTTT. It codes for CASSLDTQYF.

In nucleotides, the CDR3 is TGTGCCAGTAGTATTGACAGGGTTGGCACTGAAGCTTTCTTT. Protein: CASSIDRVGTEAFF. The chain joins TRBV19 to TRBJ1-1, with 7 nucleotides matching TRBD1. J lost 4 bases, V lost 3 bases, and 5 bases had no gene match. Looked up from germline, CDR1 is LNHDA and CDR2 is SQIVND (reference sequence). The CDR3 runs to 14 residues.

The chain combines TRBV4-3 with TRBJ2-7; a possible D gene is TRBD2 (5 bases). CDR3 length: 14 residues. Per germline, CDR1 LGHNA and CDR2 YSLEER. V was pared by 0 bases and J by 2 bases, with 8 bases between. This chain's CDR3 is CASSQDLATYEQYF. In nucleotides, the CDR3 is TGCGCCAGCAGCCAAGATCTAGCTACCTACGAGCAGTACTTC.

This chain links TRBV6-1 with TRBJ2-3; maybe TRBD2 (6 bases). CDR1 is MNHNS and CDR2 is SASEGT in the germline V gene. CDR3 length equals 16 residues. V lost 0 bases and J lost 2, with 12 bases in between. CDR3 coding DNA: TGTGCCAGCAGTGAAGCGTATGGGGGGTTCACAGATACGCAGTATTTT. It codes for CASSEAYGGFTDTQYF.

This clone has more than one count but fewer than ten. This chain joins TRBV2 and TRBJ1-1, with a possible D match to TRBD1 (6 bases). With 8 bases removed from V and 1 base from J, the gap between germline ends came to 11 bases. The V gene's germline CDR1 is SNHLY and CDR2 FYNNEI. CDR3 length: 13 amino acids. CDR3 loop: CASQQGWNTEAFF. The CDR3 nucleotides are TGTGCCAGCCAACAGGGTTGGAACACTGAAGCTTTCTTT.

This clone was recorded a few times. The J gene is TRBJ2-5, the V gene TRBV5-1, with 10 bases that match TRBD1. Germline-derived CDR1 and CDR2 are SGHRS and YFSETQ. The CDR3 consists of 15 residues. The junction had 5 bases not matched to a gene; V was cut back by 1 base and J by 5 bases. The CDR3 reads CASSLNDRGPETQYF. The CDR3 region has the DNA TGCGCCAGCAGCTTGAACGACAGGGGGCCGGAGACCCAGTACTTC.